This T cell receptor (beta chain) was recorded in a study of T cell responses to AZD1222 COVID-19 vaccine. This clone was seen a single time. Measured with immunoSEQ multiplex PCR; TCRdb has only the in-frame clones, and not every one. The data show roughly 130,000 clones, approximately 85% seen once. Germline lookup yields CDR1 SGHRS and CDR2 YFSETQ. The length of the CDR3 is 14 residues. V lost 0 bases to trimming and J lost 6 bases, with 12 bases between them. The clonotype was recovered from an adult in good health. The chain is built from TRBV5-1 and TRBJ1-2; no firm D call. Sequenced here: peripheral blood, sampled on day 0 of MenACWY control vaccination. The CDR3, as DNA: TGCGCCAGCAGCTTGGACCTAACGATGGATGGCTACACCTTC. Translating it yields CASSLDLTMDGYTF.